Only one count was recorded for the clone carrying this T cell receptor beta chain. Its target is unknown. Profiled with immunoSEQ multiplex PCR; TCRdb holds only in-frame clones, not every one. This table has about 24,000 clones, less than 75% appearing once. This entry comes from a study of tissue T cells after allogeneic stem cell transplantation. Study-level information: Pathologist review favored tissue samples showing histologically apparent lymphocytes. Study results and limitations: Tissue-detected TCR repertoire was only partly captured by blood and spleen T cells. Shared clones across patients were few; motif clustering revealed tissue-specific shared signatures. TCR repertoires tracked anatomic similarity, regardless of disease or transplant status.

The CDR3 covers 15 residues. The V end was cut by 4 bases, the J end by 4 bases, with 14 bases between. Per the germline V gene, CDR1 is LGHNA and CDR2 is YNFKEQ. The chain uses TRBV4-2 and TRBJ1-5; D gene uncertain. The starting material was tissue from the ileum, obtained at autopsy. The sequence was collected from a female donor of 60 years or more with lung cancer. DNA for the CDR3: TGTGCCAGCAGCCGAGAATTTGACGGGAATCAGCCCCAGCATTTT. Its translation: CASSREFDGNQPQHF.